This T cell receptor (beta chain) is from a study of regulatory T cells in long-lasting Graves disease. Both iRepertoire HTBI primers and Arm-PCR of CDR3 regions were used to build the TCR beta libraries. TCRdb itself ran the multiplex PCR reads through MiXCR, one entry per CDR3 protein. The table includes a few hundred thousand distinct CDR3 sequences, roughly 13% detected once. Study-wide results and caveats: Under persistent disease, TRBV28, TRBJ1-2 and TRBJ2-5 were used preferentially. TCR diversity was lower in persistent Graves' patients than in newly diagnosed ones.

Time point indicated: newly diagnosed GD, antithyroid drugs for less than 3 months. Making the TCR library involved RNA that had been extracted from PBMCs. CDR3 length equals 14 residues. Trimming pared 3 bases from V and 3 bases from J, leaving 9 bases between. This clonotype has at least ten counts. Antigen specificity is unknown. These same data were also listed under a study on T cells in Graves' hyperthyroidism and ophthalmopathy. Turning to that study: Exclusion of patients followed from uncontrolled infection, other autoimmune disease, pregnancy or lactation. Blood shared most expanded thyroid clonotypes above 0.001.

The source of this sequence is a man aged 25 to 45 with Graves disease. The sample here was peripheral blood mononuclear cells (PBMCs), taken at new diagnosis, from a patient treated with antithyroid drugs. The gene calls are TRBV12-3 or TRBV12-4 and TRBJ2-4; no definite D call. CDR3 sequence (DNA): TGTGCCAGCAGTTTGTACCTAAACAAAAACATTCAGTACTTC. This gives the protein CASSLYLNKNIQYF.